The 20 T cell receptor beta chains reported below all come from one sample, sequenced in a study of cytomegalovirus exposure and HLA in healthy donors (dated by TCRdb to the late 2010s). The method behind the library was the immunoSEQ multiplex PCR assay. The multiplex PCR relied on a mix of 60 forward primers for TCR Vbeta segments and 13 reverse primers for TCR Jbeta segments. The source is immuneACCESS, and TCRdb retained only in-frame sequences with V and J called. Part of the clones is not carried over; for the studies checked, unresolved V genes explain less than half of this, and the remainder is unexplained. The sample table holds roughly 110,000 clones, of which roughly three quarters were seen once. The ten largest clonotypes hold roughly 2.1% of the sample. The sample was PBMCs. The source is a man aged 18-30 years in good health and CMV-seronegative.

The chain recombines TRBV11-2 with TRBJ1-1; no reliable D call. From germline, CDR1 is SGHAT and CDR2 FQNNGV. V gave up 2 bases and J gave up 1 base, with 8 bases separating them. The CDR3 runs 14 residues. As DNA, the CDR3 is TGTGCCAGCAGCTTAATGGCGGGGAACACTGAAGCTTTCTTT. As protein: CASSLMAGNTEAFF.

V gene TRBV5-1 combines with J gene TRBJ2-1; the match to TRBD2 covers 7 bases. Trimming took 4 bases from V and 5 from J; bases not matched to a gene: 9. Per the germline V gene, CDR1 is SGHRS and CDR2 is YFSETQ. This CDR3 contains 15 residues. CDR3 sequence: CASSRVERGHNEQFF. As DNA, the CDR3 is TGCGCCAGCAGCCGGGTCGAGCGGGGACACAATGAGCAGTTCTTC.

The chain links TRBV7-6 to TRBJ2-6; tentatively, D is TRBD1 (6 bases). Deletions cut 1 base from V and 4 bases from J, with 11 bases between. The V gene's germline CDR1 is SGHVS and CDR2 FNYEAQ. The CDR3 length is 16 residues. The CDR3 region has the DNA TGTGCCAGCAGCTTAGGTCAGGGGCACGGGGCCAACGTCCTGACTTTC. Encoded protein: CASSLGQGHGANVLTF.

V gene TRBV4-3 combines with J gene TRBJ2-7; D may be TRBD1 (6 bases). The CDR3 extends over 13 amino acids. V lost 4 bases and J 2 bases, leaving 9 bases between the germline ends. The V gene's germline CDR1 is LGHNA and CDR2 YSLEER. As DNA, the CDR3 is TGCGCCAGCAGCCCTGGACAGACCTACGAGCAGTACTTC. The encoded protein is CASSPGQTYEQYF.

V usage is TRBV19 and J usage is TRBJ1-3; perhaps TRBD1 as D (5 bases). Trimming left V 5 bases short and J 11 bases short, with 22 bases between. The germline CDR1 and CDR2 sequences are LNHDA and SQIVND (reference sequence). The CDR3 length is 15 residues. The CDR3: CASSLSRQIGGAIYF. Written as DNA, the CDR3 is TGTGCCAGTAGTCTTTCCCGACAGATCGGCGGGGCCATATATTTT.

This clone was observed a few times. This chain uses TRBV6-1 with TRBJ1-2; no definite D call. CDR1 and CDR2 (germline): MNHNS, SASEGT. Trimming shortened V by 6 bases and J by 6 bases, and 14 bases separated the two germline ends. CDR3 length equals 13 residues. The CDR3 DNA reads TGTGCCAGCAGGAACCCCGGAGGAAATGGCTACACCTTC. It codes for CASRNPGGNGYTF.

This clone was detected a few times. The J gene is TRBJ1-2, the V gene TRBV28, with 7 bases that match TRBD1. Losses at the gene ends were 8 bases for V and 4 bases for J; bases not matched to a gene: 4. The germline CDR1 and CDR2 sequences are MDHEN and SYDVKM. The CDR3 runs 12 residues. The CDR3 is CASRDSLYGYTF. CDR3 in DNA: TGTGCCAGCCGGGACAGTCTCTATGGCTACACCTTC.

Here the CDR3 reads CASSLSQRLHTDTQYF. In DNA form, the CDR3 reads TGTGCCAGCAGTTTATCCCAGCGCCTCCACACAGATACGCAGTATTTT. The chain has TRBV27 and TRBJ2-3, with D hard to call. The length of the CDR3 is 16 residues. Trimming removed 0 bases at V and 2 bases at J, with 12 bases between. The V gene's germline CDR1 is MNHEY and CDR2 SMNVEV (reference sequence).

The chain recombines TRBV10-2 with TRBJ2-7; a weak D match, TRBD1 (6 bases). Germline lookup yields CDR1 WSHSY and CDR2 SAAADI. The V end was cut by 6 bases, the J end by 5 bases, with 14 bases between. The CDR3 consists of 13 residues. As DNA, the CDR3 is TGCGCCAGCAGCCTGACAGGTCGGAACGAGCAGTACTTC. It translates to CASSLTGRNEQYF.

This sequence joins TRBV27 and TRBJ2-7; 8 bases line up with TRBD1. J gave up 5 bases and V 5 bases, and 5 bases lay outside the gene matches. Germline assignment: CDR1 MNHEY and CDR2 SMNVEV (reference sequence). The CDR3 runs to 13 residues. CDR3: CASSEGTGDEQYF. The CDR3, as DNA: TGTGCCAGCAGTGAAGGGACAGGAGACGAGCAGTACTTC.

The CDR3 loop is CSVGTSGTGELFF. In DNA, the CDR3 is TGCAGCGTTGGGACTAGCGGCACCGGGGAGCTGTTTTTT. The chain couples TRBV29-1 to TRBJ2-2, with 10 bases that match TRBD2. The junction had 0 bases not matched to a gene; V was cut back by 4 bases and J by 4 bases. CDR3 size: 13 residues. The germline gives CDR1 SQVTM, CDR2 ANQGSEA.

The CDR3 sequence is CASSLSGSTYEQYF. The DNA of the CDR3 is TGTGCCAGCAGCTTGTCAGGATCGACCTACGAGCAGTACTTC. This rearrangement joins TRBV5-6 to TRBJ2-7; D remains ambiguous. CDR1 is SGHDT, CDR2 YYEEEE, per germline. V lost 1 base and J 2 bases, leaving 10 bases between the germline ends. The CDR3 is made up of 14 amino acids.

This clone showed up just once. This chain joins TRBV6-1 and TRBJ1-1; 7 positions agree with TRBD1. Per the germline V gene, CDR1 is MNHNS and CDR2 is SASEGT. The CDR3 runs 15 residues. V was clipped by 3 bases and J by 4 bases; unmatched bases: 8. CDR3 region: CASSDSYRGGTEAFF. CDR3 DNA sequence: TGTGCCAGCAGTGATTCTTACAGGGGCGGCACTGAAGCTTTCTTT.

The chain joins TRBV6-5 to TRBJ2-1; a weak D match, TRBD1 (5 bases). V lost 5 bases and J lost 7, with 15 bases in between. CDR1 is MNHEY, CDR2 SVGAGI, per germline. There are 14 residues in the CDR3. The CDR3 DNA is TGTGCCAGCAGTGTCAGGGAAGGAAGAAATGAGCAGTTCTTC. It is translated as CASSVREGRNEQFF.

The chain uses TRBV5-6 and TRBJ1-5, with TRBD1 matching 7 bases. The CDR3 loop spans 14 amino acids. V was clipped by 4 bases and J by 2 bases; unmatched bases: 3. Germline V gives CDR1 SGHDT, CDR2 YYEEEE. The CDR3 sequence is CASSETGGNQPQHF. For the CDR3, the DNA is TGTGCCAGCAGCGAAACAGGGGGCAATCAGCCCCAGCATTTT.

The V gene is TRBV5-5, the J gene TRBJ1-3; 7 bases are a match to TRBD1. CDR1 is SGHKS, CDR2 YYEKEE, per germline (reference sequence). This CDR3 spans 16 amino acids. Losses at the gene ends were 4 bases for V and 0 bases for J; bases not matched to a gene: 7. The CDR3 sequence is CASSTGDTHSGNTIYF. The CDR3 bases are TGTGCCAGCAGCACAGGGGATACCCACTCTGGAAACACCATATATTTT.

V is TRBV7-9 and J is TRBJ2-7; TRBD1 aligns across 8 bases. Germline loops: CDR1 SEHNR, CDR2 FQNEAQ (reference sequence). The CDR3 sequence is 14 residues long. Trimming removed 4 bases from V and 4 bases from J; junction bases left unmatched: 6. The CDR3 DNA is TGTGCCAGCAGCTCGACAGGGGCCGCTTACGAGCAGTACTTC. It encodes CASSSTGAAYEQYF.

J is TRBJ2-1 and V is TRBV19; tentative D call: TRBD2 (6 bases). The CDR3 length is 14 residues. The germline gives CDR1 LNHDA, CDR2 SQIVND (reference sequence). V was pared by 5 bases and J by 5 bases, with 13 bases between. In DNA, the CDR3 is TGTGCCAGTAGTGCTCCGGGACTCAACAATGAGCAGTTCTTC. This sequence encodes CASSAPGLNNEQFF.

V is TRBV4-3 and J is TRBJ2-3, with TRBD2 matching 9 bases. Germline V gene sequence: CDR1 LGHNA, CDR2 YSLEER. The CDR3 is 16 residues long. The junction had 5 bases not matched to a gene; V was cut back by 0 bases and J by 4 bases. CDR3 sequence reads: CASSQEARGGADTQYF. In DNA form, the CDR3 reads TGCGCCAGCAGCCAAGAAGCGCGGGGGGGCGCAGATACGCAGTATTTT.

The J gene is TRBJ1-2, the V gene TRBV28; D not certain. V lost 4 bases and J lost 8, with 11 bases in between. Germline CDR1 and CDR2: MDHEN and SYDVKM. This CDR3 has 12 amino acids. The CDR3 here is CASSYALGGYTF. In DNA, the CDR3 is TGTGCCAGCAGTTACGCTTTGGGCGGCTACACCTTC.